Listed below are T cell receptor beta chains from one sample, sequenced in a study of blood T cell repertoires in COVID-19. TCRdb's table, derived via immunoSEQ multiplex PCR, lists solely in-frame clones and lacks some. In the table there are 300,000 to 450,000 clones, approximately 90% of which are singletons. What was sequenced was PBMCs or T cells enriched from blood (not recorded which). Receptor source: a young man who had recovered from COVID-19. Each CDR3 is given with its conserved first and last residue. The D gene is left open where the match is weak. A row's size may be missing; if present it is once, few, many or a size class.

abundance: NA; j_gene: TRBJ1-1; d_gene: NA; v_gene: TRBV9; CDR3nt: TGTGCCAGCAGCTCACCCCTTCGGGGGGGGACTGAAGCTTTCTTT; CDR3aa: CASSSPLRGGTEAFF
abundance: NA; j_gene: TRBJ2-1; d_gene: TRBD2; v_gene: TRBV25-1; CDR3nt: TGTGCCAGCAGTGACCCCGGACTAGCGGGGAGGAATGAGCAGTTCTTC; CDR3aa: CASSDPGLAGRNEQFF
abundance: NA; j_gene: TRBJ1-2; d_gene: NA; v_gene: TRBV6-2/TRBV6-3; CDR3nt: TGTGCCAGCAGTTACTCGAGTCCCTATGGCTACACCTTC; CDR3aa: CASSYSSPYGYTF
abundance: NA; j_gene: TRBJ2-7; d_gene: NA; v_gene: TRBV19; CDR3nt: TGTGCCAGTAGATACAGGACAGACTCCTACGAGCAGTACTTC; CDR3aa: CASRYRTDSYEQYF
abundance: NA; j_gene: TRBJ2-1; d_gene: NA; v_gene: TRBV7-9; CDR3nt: TGTGCCAGCAGCTTAGCGGAGGGTATAGCGAGGAATGAGCAGTTCTTC; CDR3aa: CASSLAEGIARNEQFF
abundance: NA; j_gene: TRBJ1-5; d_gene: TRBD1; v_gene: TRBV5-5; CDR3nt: TGTGCCAGCAGCTTACAGGGGGCTAACAATCAGCCCCAGCATTTT; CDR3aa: CASSLQGANNQPQHF
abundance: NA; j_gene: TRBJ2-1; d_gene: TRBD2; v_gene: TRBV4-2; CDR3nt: TGTGCCAGCAGCCAGGTTGGAGGGCTAGCGGGGGGTTCCTACTACAATGAGCAGTTCTTC; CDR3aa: CASSQVGGLAGGSYYNEQFF
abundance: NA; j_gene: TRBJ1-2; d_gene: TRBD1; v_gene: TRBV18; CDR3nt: TGTGCCAGCTCAACGGGACAGGGATTCCTTACCTATGGCTACACCTTC; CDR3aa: CASSTGQGFLTYGYTF
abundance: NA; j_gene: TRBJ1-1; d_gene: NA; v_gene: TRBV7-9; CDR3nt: TGTGCCAGCAGCCCGAGTTCTTGGGCAATGACTGAAGCTTTCTTT; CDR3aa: CASSPSSWAMTEAFF
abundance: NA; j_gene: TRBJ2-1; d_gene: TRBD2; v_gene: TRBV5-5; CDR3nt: TGTGCCAGCAGCCTAACTAGCGGTTCCTACAATGAGCAGTTCTTC; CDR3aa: CASSLTSGSYNEQFF
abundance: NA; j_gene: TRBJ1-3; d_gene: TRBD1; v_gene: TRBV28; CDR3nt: TGTGCCAGCAGTCTCGGCGGCCGGCGACAGGGAGACACCATATATTTT; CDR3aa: CASSLGGRRQGDTIYF
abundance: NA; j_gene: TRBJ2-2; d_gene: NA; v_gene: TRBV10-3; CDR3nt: TGTGCCATCAGTGTCCTGACCCCCCTTCAGGACACCGGGGAGCTGTTTTTT; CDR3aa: CAISVLTPLQDTGELFF
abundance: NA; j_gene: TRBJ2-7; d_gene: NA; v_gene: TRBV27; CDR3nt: TGTGCCAGCTCGGAGGGATACGAGCAGTACTTC; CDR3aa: CASSEGYEQYF
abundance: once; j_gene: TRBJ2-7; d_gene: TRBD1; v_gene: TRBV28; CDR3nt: TGTGCCACCGCTATCTCAGGGGGTTCCTACGAGCAGTACTTC; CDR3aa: CATAISGGSYEQYF
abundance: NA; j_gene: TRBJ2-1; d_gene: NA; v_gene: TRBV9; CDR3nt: TGTGCCAGCAGCTTCGACAGGGAGCAGTTCTTC; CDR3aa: CASSFDREQFF
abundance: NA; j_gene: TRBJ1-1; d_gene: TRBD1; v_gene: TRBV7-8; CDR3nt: TGTGCCAGCAGCTCCAGGGACAGCAACACTGAAGCTTTCTTT; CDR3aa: CASSSRDSNTEAFF
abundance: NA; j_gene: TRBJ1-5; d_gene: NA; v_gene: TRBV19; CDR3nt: TGTGCCAGTAGTATAGGTGTTGGGGGGCAGCCCCAGCATTTT; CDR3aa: CASSIGVGGQPQHF
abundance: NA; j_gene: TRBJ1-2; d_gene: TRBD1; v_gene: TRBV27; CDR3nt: TGTGCCAGCAGTTGGGCACAGGGGAACTATGGCTACACCTTC; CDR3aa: CASSWAQGNYGYTF
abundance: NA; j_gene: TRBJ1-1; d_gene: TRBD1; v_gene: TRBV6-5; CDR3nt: TGTGCCAGCAGTTACAGGGGGCGGGCGGACACTGAAGCTTTCTTT; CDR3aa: CASSYRGRADTEAFF
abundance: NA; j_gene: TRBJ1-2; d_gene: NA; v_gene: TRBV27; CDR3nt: TGTGCCAGCAGCAGAACCCGGGGGGGAGGCTACACCTTC; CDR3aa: CASSRTRGGGYTF
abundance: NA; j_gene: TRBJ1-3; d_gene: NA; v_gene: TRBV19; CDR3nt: TGTGCCAGTATTGGGGGCGCGACTGGAAACACCATATATTTT; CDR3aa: CASIGGATGNTIYF
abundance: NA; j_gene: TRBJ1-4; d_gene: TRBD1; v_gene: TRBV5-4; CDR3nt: TGTGCCAGCAGCCTCCGGGACAGTGGAAAACTGTTTTTT; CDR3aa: CASSLRDSGKLFF
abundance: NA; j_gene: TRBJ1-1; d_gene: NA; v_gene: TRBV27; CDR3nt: TGTGCCAGCGGCCCCCAGGGGCAGGCTGAAGCTTTCTTT; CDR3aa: CASGPQGQAEAFF
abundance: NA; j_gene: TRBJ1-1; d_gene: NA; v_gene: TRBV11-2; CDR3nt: TGTGCCAGCAGCTTTTCAGGAGGCGAAGCTTTCTTT; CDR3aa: CASSFSGGEAFF
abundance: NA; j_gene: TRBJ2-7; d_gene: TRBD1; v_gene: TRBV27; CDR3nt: TGTGCCAGCAGTTTAGGACAGGGCGCGTACGAGCAGTACTTC; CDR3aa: CASSLGQGAYEQYF
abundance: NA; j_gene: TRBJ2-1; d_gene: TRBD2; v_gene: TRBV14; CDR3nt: TGTGCCAGCAGCCCCCTGGGGCTAGCGGATCTGAGTTCCTACAATGAGCAGTTCTTC; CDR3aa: CASSPLGLADLSSYNEQFF
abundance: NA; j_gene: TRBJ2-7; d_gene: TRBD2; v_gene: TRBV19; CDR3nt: TGTGCCAGTAGCCCCTGGGAGACTAGCGGGGCCTACGAGCAGTACTTC; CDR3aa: CASSPWETSGAYEQYF
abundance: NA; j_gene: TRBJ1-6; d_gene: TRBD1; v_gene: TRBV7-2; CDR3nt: TGTGCCAGCAGCTTAAGACAGGGGGCGAGCTCACCCCTCCACTTT; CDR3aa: CASSLRQGASSPLHF
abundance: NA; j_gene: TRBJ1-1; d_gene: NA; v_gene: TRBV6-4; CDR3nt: TGTGCCAGCAGTGACAGACCGGGAGATGAAGCTTTCTTT; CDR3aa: CASSDRPGDEAFF
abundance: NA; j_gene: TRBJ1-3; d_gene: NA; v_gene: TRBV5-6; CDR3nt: TGTGCCAGCAGCCCAAGGGAGACTGGAAACACCATATATTTT; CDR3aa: CASSPRETGNTIYF
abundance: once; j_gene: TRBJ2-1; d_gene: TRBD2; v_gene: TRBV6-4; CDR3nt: TGTGCCAGCAGTGACAGGGCTAGCGGGAAAGATGAGCAGTTCTTC; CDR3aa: CASSDRASGKDEQFF
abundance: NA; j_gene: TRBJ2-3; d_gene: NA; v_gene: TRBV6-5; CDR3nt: TGTGCCAGCAGTTACGGAGAGATGGCAGATACGCAGTATTTT; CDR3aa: CASSYGEMADTQYF
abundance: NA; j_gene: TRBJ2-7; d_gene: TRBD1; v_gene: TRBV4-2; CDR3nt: TGTGCCAGCAGCCAAGGACAGGGCGCTTCGGGAACTTACTCCTACGAGCAGTACTTC; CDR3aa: CASSQGQGASGTYSYEQYF
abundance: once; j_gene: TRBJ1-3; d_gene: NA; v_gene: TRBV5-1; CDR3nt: TGCGCCAGCAGCCCAGGACAGACCTACTCTGGAAACACCATATATTTT; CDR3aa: CASSPGQTYSGNTIYF
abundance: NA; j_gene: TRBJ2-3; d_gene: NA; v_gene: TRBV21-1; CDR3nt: TGTGCCAGCATGATATACAGGTCCCTTCACTGCACAGATAGGGGCTCCACGCAGTATTTT; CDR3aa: CASMIYRSLHCTDRGSTQYF
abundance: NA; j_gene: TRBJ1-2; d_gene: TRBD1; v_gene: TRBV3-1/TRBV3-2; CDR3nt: TGTGCCAGCAGCCTCTCGGGACAGACTAACTATGGCTACACCTTC; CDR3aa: CASSLSGQTNYGYTF
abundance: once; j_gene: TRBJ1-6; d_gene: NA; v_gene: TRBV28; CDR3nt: TGTGCCAGCAGTTTTTCGGGGGGTAGGGGAGCCCTCCACTTT; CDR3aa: CASSFSGGRGALHF
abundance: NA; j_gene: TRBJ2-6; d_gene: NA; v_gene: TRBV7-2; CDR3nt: TGTGCCAGCAGCTTAGGGGCAGCGAGGGTCCGGGCCAACGTCCTGACTTTC; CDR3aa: CASSLGAARVRANVLTF
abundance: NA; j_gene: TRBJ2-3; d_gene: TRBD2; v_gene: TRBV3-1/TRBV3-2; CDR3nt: TGTGCCAGCAGCCAAGAATGGACTAGCGGGGGCGACACAGATACGCAGTATTTT; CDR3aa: CASSQEWTSGGDTDTQYF